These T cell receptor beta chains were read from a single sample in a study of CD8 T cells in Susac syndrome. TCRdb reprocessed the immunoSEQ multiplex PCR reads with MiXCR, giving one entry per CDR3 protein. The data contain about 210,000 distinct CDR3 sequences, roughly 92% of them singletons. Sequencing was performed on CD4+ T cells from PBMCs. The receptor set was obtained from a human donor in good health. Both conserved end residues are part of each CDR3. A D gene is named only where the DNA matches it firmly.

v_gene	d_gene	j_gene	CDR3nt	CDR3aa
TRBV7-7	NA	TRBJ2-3	TGTGCTAGCAGCCCCCCCGGGCAGGCGAGCACAGATACGCAGTATTTT	CASSPPGQASTDTQYF
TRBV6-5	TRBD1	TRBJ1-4	TGTGCCAGCAGTCTTGGACAGGGCGAAAAACTGTTTTTT	CASSLGQGEKLFF
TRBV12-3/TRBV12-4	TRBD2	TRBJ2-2	TGTGCCAGCAGCTTAGCGGGGGGGATCACCGGGGAGCTGTTTTTT	CASSLAGGITGELFF
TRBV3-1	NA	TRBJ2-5	TGTGCCAGCAGCCAAGCCGACGGTGTCGCCGAGACCCAGTACTTC	CASSQADGVAETQYF
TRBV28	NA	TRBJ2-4	TGTGCCAGCAGTTTCCTGAAAAACATTCAGTACTTC	CASSFLKNIQYF
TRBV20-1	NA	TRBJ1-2	TGCAGTGACGATGCTAGGGGACCTGGCTATGGCTACACCTTC	CSDDARGPGYGYTF
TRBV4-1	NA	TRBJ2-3	TGCGCCAGCAGCCAAGAACTAGCCAAAGATACGCAGTATTTT	CASSQELAKDTQYF
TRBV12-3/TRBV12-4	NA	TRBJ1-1	TGTGCCAGCAGGATGAACACTGAAGCTTTCTTT	CASRMNTEAFF
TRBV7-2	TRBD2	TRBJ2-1	TGTGCCAGCAGCTCGAAGGGCGGGGGGAATGAGCAGTTCTTC	CASSSKGGGNEQFF
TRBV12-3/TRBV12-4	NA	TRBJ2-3	TGTGCCAGCAGCGAGACTAGATCCCCAATTCTGGATACGCAGTATTTT	CASSETRSPILDTQYF
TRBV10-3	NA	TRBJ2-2	TGTGCCATCAGTGAGTCTAGTACCGGGGAGCTGTTTTTT	CAISESSTGELFF
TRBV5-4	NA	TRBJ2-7	TGTGCCAGCAGCCAGAAGACGGCGGACTCCTACGAGCAGTACTTC	CASSQKTADSYEQYF
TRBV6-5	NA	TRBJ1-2	TGTGCCAGCAGTTCCCCAGGAGGCTACACCTTC	CASSSPGGYTF
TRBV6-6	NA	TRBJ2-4	TGTGCCAGCACCCTGTCGGAAAACATTCAGTACTTC	CASTLSENIQYF